The T cell receptor beta chain described here comes from a study of T-cell reconstitution after alpha-beta-depleted transplantation in children. This sample's TCRbeta library carried unique molecular identifier barcodes. TCRdb passed the PCR reads through MiXCR, listing each CDR3 protein once. The sample holds about 300,000 distinct CDR3 sequences, 7.5% to 9% seen once. This clonotype was recorded a few times. Its antigen is unknown. Regarding the study as a whole: T-cell counts and diversity at one year following transplant were attributed mainly to newly produced T cells. Several hundred expanded graft clones reportedly supplied alpha-beta T cells about two months after transplant. Several patients had high TCRbeta diversity at day 60; it came from surviving recipient T cells and thymic progenitors.

Trimming pared 5 bases from V and 5 bases from J, leaving 24 bases between. The CDR3 contains 17 residues. CDR1 and CDR2 from the germline V gene are MNHNS and SASEGT. Sample: peripheral blood, taken 360 days after TCRalphabeta/CD19-depleted stem cell transplant. This chain joins TRBV6-1 and TRBJ1-1; D possibly corresponds to TRBD1 (5 bases). This sequence originates from a female patient between 2 and 10 years old who had a stem cell transplant for Fanconi anemia, so the T cells may come from the graft donor. The CDR3, as DNA: TGTGCCAGCAGTCGCCGGGACGTCTTCTCGGGAGGGACTGAAGCTTTCTTT. This sequence encodes CASSRRDVFSGGTEAFF.